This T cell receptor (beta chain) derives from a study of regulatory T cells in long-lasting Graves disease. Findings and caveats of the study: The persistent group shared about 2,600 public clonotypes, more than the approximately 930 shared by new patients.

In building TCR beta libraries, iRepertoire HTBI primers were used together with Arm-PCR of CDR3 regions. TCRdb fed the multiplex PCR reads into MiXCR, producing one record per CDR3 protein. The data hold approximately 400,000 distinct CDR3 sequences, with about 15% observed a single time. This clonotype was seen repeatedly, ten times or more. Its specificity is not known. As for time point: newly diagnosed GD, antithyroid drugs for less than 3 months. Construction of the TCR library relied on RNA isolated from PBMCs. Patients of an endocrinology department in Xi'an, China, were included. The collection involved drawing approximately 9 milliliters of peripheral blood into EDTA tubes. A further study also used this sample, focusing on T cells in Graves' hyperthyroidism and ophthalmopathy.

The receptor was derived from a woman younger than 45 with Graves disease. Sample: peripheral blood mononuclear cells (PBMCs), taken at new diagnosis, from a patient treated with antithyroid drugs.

CDR3 in amino acids: CASKPGQRYNEQFF. The DNA of the CDR3 is TGTGCCAGCAAACCGGGACAGAGGTACAATGAGCAGTTCTTC. The chain carries TRBV6-7 and TRBJ2-1; 7 bases fit TRBD1. TRBV6-7 is labeled an ORF, and its function is uncertain. V trimming: 7 bases; J trimming: 4 bases; junction bases outside the gene matches: 7. This CDR3 is 14 amino acids long.